The rows below give T cell receptor beta chains drawn from one sample of a study of cytomegalovirus exposure and HLA in healthy donors. Profiled with immunoSEQ multiplex PCR; TCRdb holds only in-frame clones, not every one. This table holds around 19,000 clones, under 90% found once. Sequencing was done on a sample of PBMCs. The receptors were gathered from a human donor in good health. The CDR3 runs from the conserved cysteine through the conserved F or W. D genes are given only for firm matches. Clone size is not always given. Where it is, it says once, few, many or a class for expanded clones.

CDR3aa	CDR3nt	abundance	j_gene	v_gene	d_gene
CASSRREEQYF	TGTGCCAGCTCCCGCCGAGAGGAGCAGTACTTC	few	TRBJ2-7	TRBV18	.
CASSEGYNGLAGGNTIYF	TGTGCCAGCAGTGAAGGTTATAACGGCTTGGCGGGCGGAAACACCATATATTTT	.	TRBJ1-3	TRBV25-1	.
CASSSGPQYTGELFF	TGTGCCAGCAGCTCGGGTCCGCAATACACCGGGGAGCTGTTTTTT	.	TRBJ2-2	TRBV7-3	.
CASSLGRDTVYGYTF	TGCGCCAGCAGCTTAGGCAGGGATACGGTCTATGGCTACACCTTC	.	TRBJ1-2	TRBV5-1	.
CSVVDGQPEKLFF	TGCAGCGTTGTAGACGGACAGCCTGAAAAACTGTTTTTT	.	TRBJ1-4	TRBV29-1	.
CASSLGASGGFTDTQYF	TGTGCCAGCAGCTTGGGAGCGAGCGGGGGGTTCACAGATACGCAGTATTTT	.	TRBJ2-3	TRBV5-6	TRBD2
CASSLGAGPGYEQYF	TGTGCCAGCAGCTTAGGGGCGGGGCCCGGCTACGAGCAGTACTTC	.	TRBJ2-7	TRBV11-2	.
CASSSRGGTQYF	TGTGCCAGCAGCTCGAGGGGAGGTACGCAGTATTTT	.	TRBJ2-3	TRBV27	.
CASSGGTGGYQETQYF	TGCGCCAGCAGCGGAGGGACAGGGGGATACCAAGAGACCCAGTACTTC	.	TRBJ2-5	TRBV5-1	TRBD1
CASSEVQFLAFF	TGTGCCAGCAGTGAAGTCCAGTTCTTGGCTTTCTTT	.	TRBJ1-1	TRBV6-1	.
CATSRGVASGGSDEQFF	TGTGCCACCAGCAGAGGAGTTGCTAGCGGGGGTTCCGATGAGCAGTTCTTC	few	TRBJ2-1	TRBV15	TRBD2
CASSWGGSADTQYF	TGCGCCAGCAGCTGGGGCGGGAGTGCAGATACGCAGTATTTT	.	TRBJ2-3	TRBV5-1	TRBD2
CASSLTGTGALGEAFF	TGCGCCAGCAGCTTGACCGGGACAGGGGCCTTGGGCGAAGCTTTCTTT	once	TRBJ1-1	TRBV5-1	TRBD1
CAWSTTGNEQYF	TGTGCCTGGAGTACGACAGGGAACGAGCAGTACTTC	few	TRBJ2-7	TRBV30	TRBD1
CASSLGGGTSGRTYYNEQFF	TGCGCCAGCAGCTTGGGGGGTGGGACTAGCGGGAGGACTTATTACAATGAGCAGTTCTTC	.	TRBJ2-1	TRBV5-1	TRBD2
CASSLGQGDEAFF	TGTGCCAGCAGCTTAGGGCAAGGAGACGAGGCTTTCTTT	.	TRBJ1-1	TRBV7-2	.
CASSQDGTSGPDTQYF	TGTGCCAGCAGCCAAGACGGGACTAGCGGCCCAGATACGCAGTATTTT	.	TRBJ2-3	TRBV4-2	TRBD2
CASSPASGQGGTEAFF	TGTGCCAGTAGTCCGGCCTCGGGACAGGGGGGCACTGAAGCTTTCTTT	.	TRBJ1-1	TRBV19	TRBD1
CASSFGQGEAQPQHF	TGTGCCAGCAGTTTTGGACAGGGCGAGGCTCAGCCCCAGCATTTT	.	TRBJ1-5	TRBV28	TRBD1
CASSQEDLKGYEQYF	TGTGCCAGCAGCCAGGAGGACCTTAAAGGGTACGAGCAGTACTTC	.	TRBJ2-7	TRBV4-2	.
CASSPRTPQGKSYTF	TGTGCCAGCAGCCCTAGGACCCCGCAGGGAAAAAGCTACACCTTC	.	TRBJ1-2	TRBV7-9	.
CASSEVSYNEQFF	TGTGCCAGCAGTGAAGTCAGCTACAATGAGCAGTTCTTC	.	TRBJ2-1	TRBV6-1	.
CASSLGLGRTQYF	TGTGCCAGCAGCCTCGGACTAGGGAGGACCCAGTACTTC	.	TRBJ2-5	TRBV14	TRBD2
CASSPGTSGSQETQYF	TGTGCCAGCAGCCCTGGGACTAGCGGGAGTCAAGAGACCCAGTACTTC	.	TRBJ2-5	TRBV7-2	TRBD2
CASSLSPLATQETQYF	TGTGCCAGCAGCCTCAGCCCTCTAGCGACCCAAGAGACCCAGTACTTC	.	TRBJ2-5	TRBV7-2	.
CASSVGPGTEAFF	TGTGCCAGCAGCGTAGGTCCGGGGACTGAAGCTTTCTTT	.	TRBJ1-1	TRBV9	.
CASSRLTSANEQFF	TGTGCCAGCAGCCGATTGACTAGCGCCAATGAGCAGTTCTTC	.	TRBJ2-1	TRBV2	TRBD2
CAFSPREFYNEQFF	TGTGCCTTCTCCCCTAGGGAGTTCTACAATGAGCAGTTCTTC	.	TRBJ2-1	TRBV30	.
CASSPGLAGKSDTQYF	TGTGCCAGCTCACCGGGACTAGCGGGAAAGTCCGATACGCAGTATTTT	.	TRBJ2-3	TRBV18	TRBD2
CARLIDRGPYNSPLHF	TGCGCCAGACTAATCGACAGGGGCCCCTATAATTCACCCCTCCACTTT	.	TRBJ1-6	TRBV10-2	TRBD1
CASSGGTGYSNQPQHF	TGTGCCAGCAGCGGGGGGACAGGATATAGCAATCAGCCCCAGCATTTT	.	TRBJ1-5	TRBV9	TRBD1
CASSDYGGGTYEQYF	TGTGCCAGTAGCGACTACGGAGGGGGCACCTACGAGCAGTACTTC	.	TRBJ2-7	TRBV19	.
CAWSTGLALNEQFF	TGTGCCTGGAGCACAGGACTAGCTCTCAATGAGCAGTTCTTC	.	TRBJ2-1	TRBV30	TRBD2
CAWSPGGGLVQYF	TGTGCCTGGAGCCCGGGAGGAGGGTTGGTTCAGTACTTC	.	TRBJ2-4	TRBV30	TRBD2
CASSPPTDYGYTF	TGTGCCAGCTCACCACCGACAGACTATGGCTACACCTTC	.	TRBJ1-2	TRBV18	.